This paragraph covers one T cell receptor (beta chain) sequence. The sample originates from a study of CD8 T cells in Susac syndrome. Negative isolation yielded the CD8+ and CD4+ T cells, while FACS enriched the TEMRA cells. The authors reverse transcribed roughly 0.45 to 1 ug RNA with random hexamers. TCRdb independently ran MiXCR on the immunoSEQ multiplex PCR reads; one entry per CDR3 protein. This sample has fewer than 200,000 distinct CDR3 sequences, with roughly 92% found just once. Trimming cost V 6 bases and J 2 bases; bases outside gene matches: 14. Looked up from germline, CDR1 is SGHAT and CDR2 is FQNNGV. The CDR3 is 17 amino acids.

This receptor was taken from a human donor in good health. Sequencing input: CD4+ T cells from PBMCs. This rearrangement joins TRBV11-2 to TRBJ2-5; TRBD1 matches 8 bases. CDR3 sequence: CASRGRLRRQGQETQYF. The CDR3 DNA reads as TGTGCCAGCAGGGGTCGGTTGAGGAGACAGGGGCAAGAGACCCAGTACTTC. Drawing the rest from reference TRBV11-2 and TRBJ2-5, the complete variable domain is EAGVAQSPRYKIIEKRQSVAFWCNPISGHATLYWYQQILGQGPKLLIQFQNNGVVDDSQLPKDRFSAERLKGVDSTLKIQPAKLEDSAVYLCASRGRLRRQGQETQYFGPGTRLLVL.